This entry describes one TCR beta chain. The length of the CDR3 is 15 residues. Germline assignment: CDR1 SGHVS and CDR2 FQNEAQ. V dropped 8 bases and J dropped 8; count of bases not matched to a gene: 13. This specimen belongs to a study of blood T cell repertoires in COVID-19. Study overall: The study drew acute and convalescent COVID-19 samples from the United States, Italy and Spain. The cDNA or gDNA used as material had been derived from T cells, B-cell-depleted T cells, or PBMCs.

Original processing notes: Amplification of reference gene primers was used by the study to estimate nucleated cell counts. This table comes from immunoSEQ multiplex PCR, and its TCRdb copy is limited to in-frame clones, with some not included. The V and J calls and clone size are taken from that table; D and trimming were inferred from the DNA. The sample holds approximately 280,000 clones, roughly 91% seen once. This receptor was obtained from a man aged 40-49 years with acute or convalescent COVID-19. The J gene is TRBJ2-1, the V gene TRBV7-8, with 9 bases lining up with TRBD2. Sequencing was done on a sample of peripheral blood. The chain's CDR3 is CASSQQGLAVHEQFF. The CDR3 region has the DNA TGTGCCAGCTCCCAACAGGGACTAGCAGTACATGAGCAGTTCTTC.